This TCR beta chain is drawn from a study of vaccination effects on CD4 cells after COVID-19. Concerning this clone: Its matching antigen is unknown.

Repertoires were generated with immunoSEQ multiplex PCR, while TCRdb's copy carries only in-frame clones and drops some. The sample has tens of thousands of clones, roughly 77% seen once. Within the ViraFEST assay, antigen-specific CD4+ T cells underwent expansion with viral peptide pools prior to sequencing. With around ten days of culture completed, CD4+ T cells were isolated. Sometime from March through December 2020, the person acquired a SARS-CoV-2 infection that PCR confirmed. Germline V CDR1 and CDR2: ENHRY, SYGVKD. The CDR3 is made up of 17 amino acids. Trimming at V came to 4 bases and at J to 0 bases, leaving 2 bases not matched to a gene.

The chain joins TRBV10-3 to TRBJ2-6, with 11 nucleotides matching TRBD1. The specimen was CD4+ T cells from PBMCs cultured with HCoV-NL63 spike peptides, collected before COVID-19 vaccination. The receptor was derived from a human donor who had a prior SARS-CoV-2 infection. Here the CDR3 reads CAISGGTGGSGANVLTF. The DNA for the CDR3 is TGTGCCATCAGTGGGGGGACAGGGGGCTCTGGGGCCAACGTCCTGACTTTC.